The 27 T cell receptor beta chains below all came from one sample that was sequenced in a study of blood T cell repertoires in COVID-19. The repertoire was sequenced with immunoSEQ multiplex PCR; TCRdb's copy has only in-frame clones and lacks some. The sample lists 85,000 to 120,000 clones, 71% occurring once. Sequenced sample: peripheral blood. The receptors were gathered from a human donor with acute or convalescent COVID-19. The donor label of this sample is uncertain.

The chain employs TRBV5-1 and TRBJ2-1; D is unclear. V lost 0 bases, J lost 8 bases, and 12 bases lay in between. This CDR3 is built from 14 residues. Germline-derived CDR1 and CDR2 are SGHRS and YFSETQ. The CDR3 nucleotides are TGCGCCAGCAGCTTGGGTCAGGCCCTCGATGAGCAGTTCTTC. Translating it yields CASSLGQALDEQFF.

This chain links TRBV11-2 with TRBJ2-7, with TRBD1 identical over 9 bases. This CDR3 comprises 16 residues. In germline, CDR1 is SGHAT, CDR2 FQNNGV. V was pared by 1 base and J by 4 bases, with 8 bases of the junction left unmatched. CDR3 sequence: CASSLALGTGRYEQYF. The CDR3 DNA sequence: TGTGCCAGCAGCTTAGCCCTCGGGACAGGGAGGTACGAGCAGTACTTC.

This clone was seen at least ten times. The V and J genes are TRBV11-2 and TRBJ2-3; D remains unclear. Looked up from germline, CDR1 is SGHAT and CDR2 is FQNNGV. The V end was cut by 8 bases, the J end by 1 base, with 10 bases between. CDR3 length: 13 residues. The CDR3 loop is CASSRVGTDTQYF. In DNA form, the CDR3 reads TGTGCCAGCTCTCGGGTGGGCACAGATACGCAGTATTTT. Full variable domain (missing parts from reference TRBV11-2 and TRBJ2-3): EAGVAQSPRYKIIEKRQSVAFWCNPISGHATLYWYQQILGQGPKLLIQFQNNGVVDDSQLPKDRFSAERLKGVDSTLKIQPAKLEDSAVYLCASSRVGTDTQYFGPGTRLTVL.

The chain links TRBV5-6 to TRBJ1-2, with a possible D match to TRBD1 (6 bases). This CDR3 is 14 amino acids long. With 3 bases removed from V and 4 bases from J, the gap between germline ends came to 13 bases. Germline CDR1 SGHDT, CDR2 YYEEEE. This CDR3 reads CASSWRTVLYGYTF. The CDR3 coding sequence is TGTGCCAGCAGCTGGAGGACAGTGCTCTATGGCTACACCTTC. Supplemented by reference TRBV5-6 and TRBJ1-2, the full variable domain reads DAGVTQSPTHLIKTRGQQVTLRCSPKSGHDTVSWYQQALGQGPQFIFQYYEEEERQRGNFPDRFSGHQFPNYSSELNVNALLLGDSALYLCASSWRTVLYGYTFGSGTRLTVV.

CDR3 sequence: CAWSVNRALGEKLFF. The DNA of the CDR3 is TGTGCCTGGAGTGTAAACAGGGCACTGGGGGAAAAACTGTTTTTT. The genes are TRBV30 and TRBJ1-4, with a weak D call TRBD1 (6 bases). Germline CDR1 reads GTSNPN; CDR2 reads SVGIG (reference sequence). Trimming pared 0 bases from V and 8 bases from J, leaving 16 bases between. The CDR3 length is 15 residues.

The chain carries TRBV7-9 and TRBJ1-3; 7 bases are a match to TRBD1. With 3 bases clipped from V and 4 bases from J, the junction kept 3 bases outside the gene matches. This CDR3 is built from 14 residues. The germline CDR1 and CDR2 sequences are SEHNR and FQNEAQ (reference sequence). The CDR3 loop is CASSLTGRGNTIYF. DNA of the CDR3: TGTGCCAGCAGCTTGACAGGGCGAGGAAACACCATATATTTT.

The chain has TRBV7-2 and TRBJ2-2, with D maybe TRBD2 (5 bases). V was pared by 4 bases and J by 1 base, with 7 bases between. This CDR3 comprises 14 residues. Germline V gene sequence: CDR1 SGHTA, CDR2 FQGNSA. The CDR3 loop reads CASSSAGNTGELFF. CDR3 bases: TGTGCCAGCAGCTCCGCGGGGAACACCGGGGAGCTGTTTTTT. The variable domain in full, completed from reference TRBV7-2 and TRBJ2-2, reads GAGVSQSPSNKVTEKGKDVELRCDPISGHTALYWYRQSLGQGLEFLIYFQGNSAPDKSGLPSDRFSAERTGGSVSTLTIQRTQQEDSAVYLCASSSAGNTGELFFGEGSRLTVL.

There are many counts of this clone. The rearrangement joins TRBV4-2 to TRBJ1-6; 11 bases agree with TRBD1. Germline CDR1 LGHNA, CDR2 YNFKEQ. V shed 0 bases, J shed 6 bases, and the junction held 10 bases outside the gene matches. CDR3 size: 19 residues. DNA of the CDR3: TGTGCCAGCAGCCAAGATCGGACAGGGGGCGCGGTCGGTAATTCACCCCTCCACTTT. Translation: CASSQDRTGGAVGNSPLHF.

V is TRBV6-5 and J is TRBJ2-7, with D possibly matching TRBD2 (5 bases). The V gene lost 8 bases and the J gene lost 5 bases, with 19 bases spanning the gap. Per the germline V gene, CDR1 is MNHEY and CDR2 is SVGAGI. The CDR3 consists of 14 residues. The DNA of the CDR3 is TGTGCCAGCGATTTCGGACGGTCGGGGAACGAGCAGTACGTC. Translated, it gives CASDFGRSGNEQYV.

V gene TRBV4-1 combines with J gene TRBJ2-5; D possibly corresponds to TRBD2 (7 bases). Trimming left V 0 bases short and J 1 base short, with 12 bases between. Per the germline V gene, CDR1 is MGHRA and CDR2 is YSYEKL. CDR3 length: 16 residues. As DNA, the CDR3 is TGCGCCAGCAGCCAAGATGGCGGGGGCCTCCAAGAGACCCAGTACTTC. Amino acid sequence: CASSQDGGGLQETQYF.

J is TRBJ2-3 and V is TRBV5-6; TRBD2 is a possible D gene (5 bases). V was shortened by 0 bases and J by 4 bases, with 9 bases between the two germline ends. The CDR3 consists of 14 residues. The germline V gene encodes CDR1 SGHDT and CDR2 YYEEEE. CDR3 region: CASSLVGGSDTQYF. CDR3 nucleotide sequence: TGTGCCAGCAGCTTGGTAGGCGGGTCAGATACGCAGTATTTT.

The genes are TRBV11-3 and TRBJ2-7, with 7 bases matching TRBD1. The V segment lost 0 bases and the J segment 1 base; nucleotides outside the gene matches: 6. Looked up from germline, CDR1 is SGHNT and CDR2 is YENEEA. This CDR3 is built from 16 residues. The chain's CDR3 is CASSLETGDPSYEQYV. The CDR3 DNA sequence: TGTGCCAGCAGCTTAGAAACAGGGGATCCATCCTACGAGCAGTACGTC.

This chain joins TRBV19 and TRBJ2-3, with 9 bases matching TRBD1. Unmatched junction bases numbered 11, after V lost 3 bases and J lost 4 bases. The length of the CDR3 is 17 residues. Per the germline V gene, CDR1 is LNHDA and CDR2 is SQIVND (reference sequence). CDR3 in DNA: TGTGCCAGTAGTATCCTCGTTACAGGGGGCGGCGCAGATACGCAGTATTTT. Its translation: CASSILVTGGGADTQYF.

The CDR3 DNA follows: TGTGCCAGCTCACCTATGCCGGGACTCAACGGGGAGACCCAGTACTTC. Translating gives CASSPMPGLNGETQYF. The chain joins TRBV18 to TRBJ2-5; maybe TRBD2 (6 bases). V was shortened by 3 bases and J by 5 bases, with 19 bases between the two germline ends. The CDR3 covers 16 residues. Germline V lookup: CDR1 KGHSH, CDR2 LQKENI.

In its sample, this clone was seen a few times. This chain links TRBV24-1 with TRBJ1-5, with a weak D call TRBD1 (5 bases). The germline V gene has CDR1 KGHDR and CDR2 SFDVKD. The V end was cut by 5 bases, the J end by 2 bases, with 18 bases between. This CDR3 contains 17 residues. The CDR3 region has the DNA TGTGCCACCAGTGTCCAGGGTATTTCTGAAGGCAATCAGCCCCAGCATTTT. Amino acids: CATSVQGISEGNQPQHF.

J is TRBJ1-6 and V is TRBV28; TRBD1 is a possible D gene (6 bases). CDR1 MDHEN and CDR2 SYDVKM come from the germline V gene. CDR3 size: 14 residues. The V gene lost 5 bases and the J gene lost 7 bases, with 12 bases spanning the gap. In DNA form, the CDR3 reads TGTGCCAGCAGTACAACAGGGTACAATTCACCCCTCCACTTT. Residues: CASSTTGYNSPLHF.

The chain combines TRBV15 with TRBJ2-7, with D perhaps TRBD1 (6 bases). This CDR3 has 15 amino acids. Germline V CDR1 and CDR2: LNHNV, YYDKDF (reference sequence). The ends were cut back, 1 base at V and 5 bases at J, with 15 bases in the middle. This CDR3 reads CATSRGGGAVNEQYF. For the CDR3, the DNA is TGTGCCACCAGCAGAGGTGGGGGCGCGGTCAACGAGCAGTACTTC.

The rearrangement uses TRBV7-6 and TRBJ1-3; TRBD1 matches 9 bases. Losses at the gene ends were 0 bases for V and 8 bases for J; bases not matched to a gene: 5. Germline CDR1 reads SGHVS; CDR2 reads FNYEAQ. The CDR3 runs to 15 residues. The CDR3 DNA sequence: TGTGCCAGCAGCTTAGCGGGGACAGGGAGGCACACCATATATTTT. This translates into CASSLAGTGRHTIYF.

V gene TRBV5-4 combines with J gene TRBJ1-2, with 7 nucleotides matching TRBD1. The CDR3 consists of 15 residues. From germline, CDR1 is SGHNT and CDR2 YYREEE (reference sequence). The V and J ends lost 0 bases and 2 bases, in that order; junction bases with no gene match: 4. The CDR3 is CASSLVGRGNYGYTF. The CDR3 DNA reads as TGTGCCAGCAGCTTGGTAGGCAGGGGGAACTATGGCTACACCTTC.

The chain combines TRBV4-2 with TRBJ1-6; 9 nucleotides align to TRBD1. The CDR3 consists of 17 residues. The trim removed 3 bases at V and 2 bases at J, leaving 5 bases unmatched. Per germline, CDR1 LGHNA and CDR2 YNFKEQ. CDR3 region: CASSHRGQGPYNSPLHF. The CDR3 nucleotides are TGTGCCAGCAGCCACCGGGGACAGGGACCCTATAATTCACCCCTCCACTTT.

This chain uses TRBV9 with TRBJ2-3; TRBD2 is a possible D gene (6 bases). Trimming took 4 bases from V and 10 from J, leaving 22 bases between them. Germline V gene sequence: CDR1 SGDLS, CDR2 YYNGEE. The CDR3 sequence is 15 residues long. This CDR3 reads CASSIGTSLGMPQYF. In DNA form, the CDR3 reads TGTGCCAGCAGCATAGGGACTTCCCTGGGAATGCCGCAGTATTTT.

The chain is built from TRBV5-3 and TRBJ1-5, with D tentatively TRBD1 (5 bases). TRBV5-3 qualifies as an ORF whose function is uncertain. The CDR3 sequence is 15 residues long. V dropped 5 bases and J dropped 1 base, with 13 bases sitting between them. CDR3 amino acids: CARRRDGQSNQPQHF. In nucleotides, the CDR3 is TGTGCCAGAAGGCGGGACGGCCAAAGCAATCAGCCCCAGCATTTT.

The rearrangement links TRBV6-1 to TRBJ2-5; the match to TRBD1 covers 7 bases. Per germline, CDR1 MNHNS and CDR2 SASEGT. This CDR3 comprises 16 residues. V lost 4 bases, J lost 0 bases, and 8 bases stayed unmatched. The CDR3 loop is CASSGTGTAYQETQYF. The CDR3 nucleotides are TGTGCCAGCAGTGGTACCGGGACAGCGTACCAAGAGACCCAGTACTTC.

The rearrangement links TRBV28 to TRBJ1-6; D unclear. Deletions cut 1 base from V and 6 bases from J, with 16 bases between. This CDR3 has 17 amino acids. Germline V gene sequence: CDR1 MDHEN, CDR2 SYDVKM. CDR3 in amino acids: CASSLFAPGNPNSPLHF. DNA of the CDR3: TGTGCCAGCAGTTTATTCGCGCCAGGAAACCCTAATTCACCCCTCCACTTT.

This clone has at least ten counts. The chain has TRBV7-9 and TRBJ1-3; the match to TRBD1 covers 7 bases. This CDR3 contains 14 residues. The germline gives CDR1 SEHNR, CDR2 FQNEAQ (reference sequence). The junction had 11 bases not matched to a gene; V was cut back by 8 bases and J by 7 bases. The CDR3 bases are TGTGCCAGCGGACAAGACAGGGAGTGGAACACCATATATTTT. It yields the protein CASGQDREWNTIYF. The complete variable domain, with remaining parts taken from reference TRBV7-9 and TRBJ1-3, reads DTGVSQNPRHKITKRGQNVTFRCDPISEHNRLYWYRQTLGQGPEFLTYFQNEAQLEKSRLLSDRFSAERPKGSFSTLEIQRTEQGDSAMYLCASGQDREWNTIYFGEGSWLTVV.

This chain connects TRBV3-1 (or the pseudogene TRBV3-2) to TRBJ2-7, with 8 bases lining up with TRBD2. CDR1 and CDR2 (germline): LGHDT, YNNKEL (reference sequence). V lost 1 base, J lost 4 bases, and 6 bases stayed unmatched. This CDR3 is built from 15 residues. This CDR3 is CASSQVAGGGYEQYF. The CDR3 bases are TGTGCCAGCAGCCAAGTTGCGGGGGGTGGTTACGAGCAGTACTTC.

CDR3 protein: CASSFGGGSNQPQHF. CDR3 nucleotides: TGTGCCAGCAGCTTTGGGGGGGGGAGCAATCAGCCCCAGCATTTT. The chain joins TRBV5-6 to TRBJ1-5; possibly TRBD1 for D (5 bases). Germline CDR1 is SGHDT and CDR2 is YYEEEE. Deletions cut 2 bases from V and 1 base from J, with 10 bases between. The CDR3 is 15 residues long.